This is a list of T cell receptor beta chains from one sample in a study of CD8 T cells in ankylosing spondylitis. MiXCR, run by TCRdb on the 5' RACE reads, gives a single entry per CDR3 protein. This table holds fewer than 400,000 distinct CDR3 sequences, roughly 8% found once. The sequenced sample consisted of blood, either unsorted or a sorted T cell fraction (not recorded which). Receptors originate from a male donor with ankylosing spondylitis. CDR3s include the opening cysteine and the closing phenylalanine or tryptophan.

TRBV10-3	TRBJ2-7	CAISPGTSGGDYEQYF
TRBV5-1	TRBJ1-1	CASSPLARVVENTEAFF
TRBV19	TRBJ1-5	CASSIPTGGRMAQHF
TRBV29-1	TRBJ2-3	CSVEGGLASTDTQYF
TRBV28	TRBJ2-7	CASSFAGTQLSYEQYF
TRBV5-1	TRBJ2-3	CASSLRGDTDTQYF
TRBV7-9	TRBJ2-1	CASSFGGSDEQFF
TRBV2	TRBJ1-2	CASSEAQGSYGYTF
TRBV28	TRBJ2-5	CASSFIAGGIKTQYF
TRBV7-7	TRBJ2-1	CASSSKASAAYNEQFF
TRBV19	TRBJ1-1	CASSIRQNEAFF
TRBV5-1	TRBJ2-2	CASRPVVGELFF
TRBV12-3/TRBV12-4	TRBJ2-5	CASSSPTGAIYETQQYF
TRBV30	TRBJ2-1	CASPLGGNEQFF
TRBV20-1	TRBJ1-5	CSASGPGYGNQPQHF
TRBV27	TRBJ2-1	CASSWEGAAQFF
TRBV4-1	TRBJ2-1	CASSQGRTRRSYNEQFF
TRBV9	TRBJ2-1	CASSVAGLAGEGYNEQFF
TRBV6-5	TRBJ1-1	CASSYSNTEAFF
TRBV3-1	TRBJ2-7	CASSLGTSGRAHLEQYF
TRBV20-1	TRBJ1-5	CSARYGLDQPQHF
TRBV11-3	TRBJ1-1	CASSLTPGIEAFF
TRBV28	TRBJ1-2	CASTRTGLIGGYTF
TRBV27	TRBJ2-7	CASTPNWLAYEQYF
TRBV5-1	TRBJ2-7	CASSLGVLLGPYEQYF
TRBV20-1	TRBJ1-5	CSARVFGQGDNQPQHF
TRBV20-1	TRBJ2-7	CSATENSGTSYEQYF
TRBV28	TRBJ2-7	CASSFPGTTSYEQYF
TRBV6-1	TRBJ2-4	CASRPAGAVLAKNIQYF
TRBV10-3	TRBJ1-2	CAIRDSTNYGYTF
TRBV20-1	TRBJ1-5	CSAPTWGSNQPQHF
TRBV7-9	TRBJ2-1	CASSSQTGISSYNEQFF
TRBV5-1	TRBJ2-1	CASSPGLAGVLEQFF
TRBV28	TRBJ2-1	CASSLLAGGNNEQFF
TRBV29-1	TRBJ2-3	CSVVVQTADTQYF
TRBV9	TRBJ1-3	CASSSGGGFGNTIYF
TRBV14	TRBJ1-1	CASRPRGRGELGPEAFF
TRBV5-6	TRBJ2-1	CASSTVREAHNEQFF
TRBV6-1	TRBJ2-3	CASYGAGTGVDTQYF
TRBV11-2	TRBJ2-7	CASSVGPDEQYF
TRBV20-1	TRBJ2-2	CSAMGLAENTGELVF
TRBV30	TRBJ2-3	CAWSPRDRGWTDTQYF
TRBV18	TRBJ2-3	CASSPLPSGTADTQYF
TRBV20-1	TRBJ1-2	CSASRDSANYGYTF
TRBV29-1	TRBJ2-1	CSVVPPGLAGAGAHNEQFF
TRBV29-1	TRBJ2-1	CSDSSTSGYYNEQFF
TRBV20-1	TRBJ1-2	CSASRGDSYGYTF
TRBV4-1	TRBJ2-6	CASSVGQTTGANVLTF
TRBV5-1	TRBJ2-1	CASSLTGPEQFF
TRBV4-1	TRBJ2-7	CASRSRTGSSYEQYF
TRBV28	TRBJ2-5	CASSLMTGVETQYF
TRBV29-1	TRBJ2-5	CSVEDLSPSETQYF
TRBV11-1	TRBJ1-1	CASSEGQGITEAFF
TRBV6-5	TRBJ2-1	CASSYSSSYNEQFF
TRBV6-7	TRBJ2-5	CASSYAPETQYF
TRBV21-1	TRBJ2-1	CASRRLAGGNEQFF
TRBV10-2	TRBJ2-5	CASSGGQGRQETQYF
TRBV2	TRBJ2-2	CASSAQGRNTGELFF